These 16 T cell receptor beta chains share one sample of origin, sequenced in a study of T-cell reconstitution after alpha-beta-depleted transplantation in children. Researchers prepared the TCRbeta library using unique molecular identifiers, the study reports. TCRdb analysed the PCR reads with MiXCR anew, one entry per CDR3 protein. The sample lists some 400,000 distinct CDR3 sequences, about 20% occurring once. The sample was PBMCs from the stem cell graft donor, taken from the stem cell graft. These receptors were collected from a human donor who donated a stem cell graft to a child with acute myeloid leukemia.

This chain connects TRBV29-1 to TRBJ2-1, with TRBD2 matching over 13 bases. The V and J ends lost 6 bases and 2 bases, in that order; junction bases with no gene match: 1. CDR3 length: 14 residues. Germline V gene sequence: CDR1 SQVTM, CDR2 ANQGSEA. The CDR3 DNA reads as TGCAGCGTCGGGACTAGCGGGACCTACAATGAGCAGTTCTTC. This codes for CSVGTSGTYNEQFF.

This sequence joins TRBV20-1 and TRBJ2-3; possible D gene TRBD1, 6 bases. V was pared by 2 bases and J by 5 bases, with 8 bases between. The germline gives CDR1 DFQATT, CDR2 SNEGSKA (reference sequence). The CDR3 runs 12 residues. The CDR3 reads CSARQGLDTQYF. DNA for the CDR3: TGCAGTGCTAGACAGGGGTTAGATACGCAGTATTTT.

V gene TRBV5-1 combines with J gene TRBJ2-7; D is unresolved. The germline CDR1 and CDR2 sequences are SGHRS and YFSETQ. This CDR3 region has 12 residues. Trimming left V 4 bases short and J 4 bases short, with 9 bases between. CDR3 region: CASSKDGYEQYF. In nucleotides, the CDR3 is TGCGCCAGCAGCAAGGACGGTTACGAGCAGTACTTC.

V gene TRBV14 combines with J gene TRBJ1-2, with D possibly TRBD1 on 5 matching bases. CDR1 and CDR2 (germline): SGHDN, FVKESK. This CDR3 is built from 15 residues. Trimming took 1 base from V and 2 from J, leaving 11 bases between them. The CDR3, as DNA: TGTGCCAGCAGCCAAGCAGGGACCGGAAACTATGGCTACACCTTC. The encoded protein is CASSQAGTGNYGYTF.

This clonotype was observed a handful of times. The chain carries TRBV29-1 and TRBJ2-7; D is possibly TRBD1 or TRBD2 (5 bases each). The CDR3 runs 13 residues. Trimming took 3 bases from V and 7 from J, leaving 16 bases between them. The germline gives CDR1 SQVTM, CDR2 ANQGSEA. The CDR3 bases are TGCAGCGTTGATCAGGGACGGTTTGAGGAGCAGTACTTC. This gives the protein CSVDQGRFEEQYF.

This clonotype was observed at least ten times. The CDR3 DNA reads TGCAGTGCTAGGGGGAAAAGCACTAGCGTAGTTCCGACCTACGAGCAGTACTTC. Protein product: CSARGKSTSVVPTYEQYF. V usage is TRBV20-1 and J usage is TRBJ2-7, with 7 bases fitting TRBD2. This CDR3 region has 18 residues. V lost 3 bases and J lost 2; bases outside the gene matches: 19. The germline CDR1 and CDR2 sequences are DFQATT and SNEGSKA (reference sequence).

The chain joins TRBV5-1 to TRBJ2-1; D remains ambiguous. Germline V gives CDR1 SGHRS, CDR2 YFSETQ. Trimming removed 3 bases at V and 7 bases at J, with 11 bases between. The CDR3 length is 13 residues. Written as DNA, the CDR3 is TGCGCCAGCAGCTCTGGGGATGTGAATGAGCAGTTCTTC. This gives the protein CASSSGDVNEQFF.

The rearrangement uses TRBV7-3 and TRBJ2-1; 11 bases fit TRBD2. The CDR3 has 17 amino acids. CDR1 is SGHTA, CDR2 FQGTGA, per germline. Trimming took 5 bases from V and 6 from J; bases not matched to a gene: 12. CDR3 nucleotides: TGTGCCAGCAGCCCCCTTGTTGTTAGCGGGGGGGTCAATGAGCAGTTCTTC. It specifies CASSPLVVSGGVNEQFF. Full variable domain (missing parts from reference TRBV7-3 and TRBJ2-1): GAGVSQTPSNKVTEKGKYVELRCDPISGHTALYWYRQSLGQGPEFLIYFQGTGAADDSGLPNDRFFAVRPEGSVSTLKIQRTERGDSAVYLCASSPLVVSGGVNEQFFGPGTRLTVL.

The chain recombines TRBV9 with TRBJ2-1, with D perhaps TRBD2 (5 bases). Germline V gene sequence: CDR1 SGDLS, CDR2 YYNGEE. Trimming removed 3 bases at V and 3 bases at J, with 7 bases between. This CDR3 is built from 13 residues. This CDR3 reads CASSGEFYNEQFF. The DNA for the CDR3 is TGTGCCAGCAGCGGGGAGTTCTACAATGAGCAGTTCTTC.

This clonotype was detected a few times. The V call is TRBV27, the J call TRBJ2-1, with 14 nucleotides matching TRBD2. CDR3 length equals 15 residues. The germline V gene has CDR1 MNHEY and CDR2 SMNVEV (reference sequence). V shed 4 bases, J shed 8 bases, and the junction held 4 bases outside the gene matches. The CDR3 spells CASSWGLAGVHEQFF. As DNA, the CDR3 is TGTGCCAGCAGTTGGGGACTAGCGGGAGTCCATGAGCAGTTCTTC.

In this sample, this clonotype turned up many times. The chain links TRBV7-2 to TRBJ2-7; possible D gene TRBD2, 5 bases. The CDR3 is made up of 15 amino acids. Germline V lookup: CDR1 SGHTA, CDR2 FQGNSA. V shed 1 base and J shed 2 bases, with 12 bases lying between them. CDR3 sequence reads: CASSLGVGGTYEQYF. The CDR3 DNA reads TGTGCCAGCAGCTTAGGGGTCGGAGGCACCTACGAGCAGTACTTC.

The rearrangement links TRBV20-1 to TRBJ1-6; 9 bases fit TRBD1. Looked up from germline, CDR1 is DFQATT and CDR2 is SNEGSKA (reference sequence). The CDR3 has 16 residues. The V gene end was trimmed by 8 bases and the J gene end by 11 bases; junction bases not matched to a gene: 19. In DNA form, the CDR3 reads TGCAGTACAAAACTAATCGCGGGACAGGGAAAGCCACCCCTCCACTTT. Encoded protein: CSTKLIAGQGKPPLHF.

The sample holds many counts of this clonotype. The chain recombines TRBV7-2 with TRBJ2-7; possibly TRBD2 for D (6 bases). The CDR3 is 13 amino acids. The germline V and J ends were trimmed by 8 bases and 3 bases, with 14 bases remaining between them. The V gene's germline CDR1 is SGHTA and CDR2 FQGNSA. The CDR3 spells CASRETSVYEQYF. The CDR3 bases are TGTGCCAGCCGGGAGACGTCGGTCTACGAGCAGTACTTC.

This clonotype was picked up many times. V and J are TRBV29-1 and TRBJ1-2; TRBD1 is a possible D gene (5 bases). With 5 bases removed from V and 3 bases from J, the gap between germline ends came to 10 bases. The CDR3 consists of 12 residues. Per germline, CDR1 SQVTM and CDR2 ANQGSEA. The CDR3 reads CSVRDGDYGYTF. CDR3 nucleotides: TGCAGCGTTCGGGACGGCGACTATGGCTACACCTTC.

This clonotype showed up many times. The chain couples TRBV27 to TRBJ2-1; TRBD2 matches at 10 bases. Germline trimming cut 6 bases from V and 15 bases from J; bases unmatched to any gene: 17. The length of the CDR3 is 15 residues. Germline CDR1 reads MNHEY; CDR2 reads SMNVEV (reference sequence). The DNA for the CDR3 is TGTGCCAGCAGACGGACCGGGACTAGCGAGCAGATCGGGTTCTTC. It specifies CASRRTGTSEQIGFF.

This clonotype was observed at least ten times. The chain has TRBV10-1 and TRBJ2-1; TRBD2 might be the D (5 bases). CDR3 length equals 14 residues. V was trimmed by 2 bases and J by 8 bases, leaving 13 bases between them. CDR1 is WNHNN, CDR2 SYGVQD, per germline (reference sequence). Written as DNA, the CDR3 is TGCGCCAGCAGTGAGGCGGGTTCTGGTCATGAGCAGTTCTTC. Translated, it gives CASSEAGSGHEQFF.